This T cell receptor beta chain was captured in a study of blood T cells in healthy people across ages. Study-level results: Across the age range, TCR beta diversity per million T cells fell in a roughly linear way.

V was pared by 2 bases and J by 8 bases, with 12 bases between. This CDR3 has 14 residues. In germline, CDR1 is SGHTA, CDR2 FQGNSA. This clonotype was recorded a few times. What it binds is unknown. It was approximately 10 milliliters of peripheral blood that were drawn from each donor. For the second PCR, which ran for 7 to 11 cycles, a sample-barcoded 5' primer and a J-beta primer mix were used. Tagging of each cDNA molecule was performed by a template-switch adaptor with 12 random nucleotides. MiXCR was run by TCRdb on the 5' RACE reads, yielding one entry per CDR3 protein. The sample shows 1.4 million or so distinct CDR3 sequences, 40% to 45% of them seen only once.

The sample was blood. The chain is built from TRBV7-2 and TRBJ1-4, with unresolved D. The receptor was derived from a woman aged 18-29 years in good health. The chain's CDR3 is CASSLSKQTEKLFF. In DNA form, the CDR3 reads TGTGCCAGCAGCTTAAGTAAACAGACGGAAAAACTGTTTTTT. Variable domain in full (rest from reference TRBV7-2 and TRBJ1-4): GAGVSQSPSNKVTEKGKDVELRCDPISGHTALYWYRQSLGQGLEFLIYFQGNSAPDKSGLPSDRFSAERTGGSVSTLTIQRTQQEDSAVYLCASSLSKQTEKLFFGSGTQLSVL.